This T cell receptor (beta chain) is from a study of regulatory T cells in long-lasting Graves disease. Whole-study results and caveats: TRBV28, TRBJ1-2 and TRBJ2-5 were favored in persistent disease. Reduced TCR diversity was observed in persistent Graves' patients versus newly diagnosed patients.

Construction of the TCR beta libraries employed iRepertoire HTBI primers in conjunction with Arm-PCR of CDR3 regions. MiXCR was run by TCRdb on the multiplex PCR reads, yielding one entry per CDR3 protein. The repertoire has about 440,000 distinct CDR3 sequences, over 15% of them found once; the top ten carry about 11%. The time point here: newly diagnosed GD, antithyroid drugs for less than 3 months. PBMC RNA was the source of the TCR library. This clonotype was counted at least ten times. Its antigen is currently unknown. V lost 0 bases and J lost 8, with 19 bases in between. This CDR3 region has 15 residues. From germline, CDR1 is DFQATT and CDR2 SNEGSKA (reference sequence). The sample also formed part of further work on T cells in Graves' hyperthyroidism and ophthalmopathy. Per that study: Hyperthyroidism had been newly diagnosed in patients aged 18 to 65, and its duration was under 2 months. Ophthalmopathy was model-predicted a median 6.5 months pre-onset.

The sample in question was peripheral blood mononuclear cells (PBMCs), obtained at new diagnosis, from a patient treated with antithyroid drugs. The chain is built from TRBV20-1 and TRBJ2-5; D unclear. This TCR was sampled from a woman aged 25 to 45 with Graves disease. CDR3 nucleotide sequence: TGCAGTGCTAGAGATATTAGAAAGGCAAGATTCACCCAGTACTTC. This encodes CSARDIRKARFTQYF.